The 9 T cell receptor beta chains below all came from one sample that was sequenced in a study of cytomegalovirus exposure and HLA in healthy donors. Assay used: immunoSEQ multiplex PCR; TCRdb lists only in-frame clones, some missing. Among some 140,000 clones listed, 70% to 90% were seen once. The specimen was PBMCs. These receptors were obtained from a woman between 25 and 40 years old in good health and CMV-seronegative.

This rearrangement joins TRBV7-9 to TRBJ2-3; D may be TRBD2 (6 bases). This CDR3 contains 12 residues. Germline V gene data show CDR1 as SEHNR and CDR2 as FQNEAQ (reference sequence). Trimming shortened V by 6 bases and J by 5 bases, and 9 bases separated the two germline ends. CDR3 protein: CASRGGGDTQYF. CDR3 DNA sequence: TGTGCCAGCAGGGGGGGAGGAGATACGCAGTATTTT.

The CDR3 coding sequence is TGTGCCATCGGAGGCCCAAATGAAAAACTGTTTTTT. Protein sequence: CAIGGPNEKLFF. The chain uses TRBV10-3 and TRBJ1-4; no definite D call. Germline lookup yields CDR1 ENHRY and CDR2 SYGVKD. Trimming cost V 8 bases and J 5 bases, with 9 bases left between them. The CDR3 length is 12 residues.

This clone showed up just a few times. The rearrangement uses TRBV6-1 and TRBJ1-6; weak D call: TRBD1 (5 bases). The V gene's germline CDR1 is MNHNS and CDR2 SASEGT. V was pared by 1 base and J by 13 bases, with 14 bases between. The CDR3 sequence is 14 residues long. CDR3 residues: CASSEVDSQTPLHF. The CDR3 bases are TGTGCCAGCAGTGAAGTCGACAGCCAGACGCCCCTCCACTTT.

This clone was counted a single time. V and J are TRBV5-1 and TRBJ2-2; 9 bases align to TRBD1. Germline V gives CDR1 SGHRS, CDR2 YFSETQ. CDR3 size: 14 residues. V trimming: 4 bases; J trimming: 5 bases; junction bases outside the gene matches: 3. The CDR3 DNA follows: TGCGCCAGCAGCCGCGGACAGGGGACCGGGGAGCTGTTTTTT. Translation: CASSRGQGTGELFF.

The chain is built from TRBV29-1 and TRBJ2-1, with TRBD1 matching 11 bases. The J segment lost 4 bases and the V segment lost 4 bases, leaving 6 bases of the junction unmatched. This CDR3 has 15 residues. CDR1 and CDR2 (germline): SQVTM, ANQGSEA. The CDR3 region has the DNA TGCAGCGTTGGGGGGGGACAGGGGGTATACAATGAGCAGTTCTTC. It translates to CSVGGGQGVYNEQFF.

The chain has TRBV5-4 and TRBJ2-7; D not certain. Trimming cost V 3 bases and J 2 bases, with 18 bases left between them. Germline CDR1 and CDR2: SGHNT and YYREEE (reference sequence). The CDR3 has 16 residues. The CDR3 reads CASSYQDGDGTYEQYF. CDR3 DNA sequence: TGTGCCAGCAGCTACCAAGACGGAGACGGCACCTACGAGCAGTACTTC.

V is TRBV7-6 and J is TRBJ1-2; TRBD1 agrees at 8 bases. CDR1 and CDR2 (germline): SGHVS, FNYEAQ. V lost 5 bases to trimming and J lost 8 bases; unmatched junction nucleotides: 10. There are 14 residues in the CDR3. The CDR3 DNA is TGTGCCAGCAGCCCCCCCGGGACAGGTATCGGCTACACCTTC. Protein sequence: CASSPPGTGIGYTF.

J is TRBJ1-5 and V is TRBV19; a weak D match, TRBD1 (5 bases). The CDR3 runs 14 residues. Per germline, CDR1 LNHDA and CDR2 SQIVND (reference sequence). V gave up 7 bases and J gave up 4 bases, with 14 bases separating them. The CDR3 bases are TGTGCCAGTACCTTGGTGGGGGGGAATCAGCCCCAGCATTTT. Protein sequence: CASTLVGGNQPQHF.

The chain recombines TRBV2 with TRBJ1-1; D is unclear. This CDR3 has 15 amino acids. V was trimmed by 6 bases and J by 1 base, leaving 15 bases between them. From germline, CDR1 is SNHLY and CDR2 FYNNEI. The DNA of the CDR3 is TGTGCCAGCAGGACAAGCAATTTGGGGAACACTGAAGCTTTCTTT. Translated, it gives CASRTSNLGNTEAFF.